The rows below give T cell receptor beta chains drawn from one sample of a study of CD8+ T cells in alopecia areata. Here immunoSEQ multiplex PCR was the method, and the copy in TCRdb shows in-frame clones only, minus some. Of 110,000 or so clones detected, 56% appear once; the ten largest clones hold 3% to 3.5%. The sequenced sample was CD4+ T cells sorted from blood, obtained at week 24, from a patient treated with tofacitinib. These TCRs come from a human donor with alopecia areata. CDR3s include the opening cysteine and the closing phenylalanine or tryptophan. Fields, in order: CDR3 DNA, CDR3 protein, V gene, CDR3 length, clone size, D gene, J gene. A D gene is named only where the DNA matches it firmly. Size is omitted from some rows. Given values are once, few, many or a class for expanded clones.

cdr3_nt: TGCAGCAAGAGACGGGGAGAGACCCAGTACTTC; cdr3_aa: CSKRRGETQYF; v_call: TRBV29-1; cdr3_length: 11; clone_size: once; d_call: .; j_call: TRBJ2-5
cdr3_nt: TGTGCCAGCAGTTTAGTACATCCGAACACTGAAGCTTTCTTT; cdr3_aa: CASSLVHPNTEAFF; v_call: TRBV28; cdr3_length: 14; clone_size: few; d_call: .; j_call: TRBJ1-1
cdr3_nt: TGTGCTAGTGGTTTGGAAGCGGGGTTGGGCAATGAGCAGTTCTTC; cdr3_aa: CASGLEAGLGNEQFF; v_call: TRBV12-5; cdr3_length: 15; clone_size: few; d_call: TRBD2; j_call: TRBJ2-1
cdr3_nt: TGCAGCGTCGTGACCGGGGGTTGGGATCAGCCCCAGCATTTT; cdr3_aa: CSVVTGGWDQPQHF; v_call: TRBV29-1; cdr3_length: 14; clone_size: few; d_call: .; j_call: TRBJ1-5
cdr3_nt: TGTGCCAGCAGCTTTGACAGACTCTACGAGCAGTACTTC; cdr3_aa: CASSFDRLYEQYF; v_call: TRBV7-2; cdr3_length: 13; clone_size: few; d_call: .; j_call: TRBJ2-7
cdr3_nt: TGTGCCAGCAGCTTATCCCCGACAGGTGTCCGTGAAAAACTGTTTTTT; cdr3_aa: CASSLSPTGVREKLFF; v_call: TRBV7-9; cdr3_length: 16; clone_size: .; d_call: .; j_call: TRBJ1-4
cdr3_nt: TGTGCCTGGAGTCCCAGGGGGCGGGTCGCCCACGAGCAGTACTTC; cdr3_aa: CAWSPRGRVAHEQYF; v_call: TRBV30; cdr3_length: 15; clone_size: .; d_call: TRBD1; j_call: TRBJ2-7
cdr3_nt: TGCGCCAGCAGCTTGACAGGAGCGGATGGCTACACCTTC; cdr3_aa: CASSLTGADGYTF; v_call: TRBV5-1; cdr3_length: 13; clone_size: .; d_call: .; j_call: TRBJ1-2
cdr3_nt: TGTGCCAGCAGCGCTGGGACTATCAATGAGCAGTTCTTC; cdr3_aa: CASSAGTINEQFF; v_call: TRBV9; cdr3_length: 13; clone_size: .; d_call: TRBD2; j_call: TRBJ2-1
cdr3_nt: TGTGCCAGCAGCGTAGTGGATGCACCTGGGGAGACCCAGTACTTC; cdr3_aa: CASSVVDAPGETQYF; v_call: TRBV9; cdr3_length: 15; clone_size: .; d_call: .; j_call: TRBJ2-5
cdr3_nt: TGCGCCAGCAGCCAAGATCTCGGGATCTATCCCGGGGAGCTGTTTTTT; cdr3_aa: CASSQDLGIYPGELFF; v_call: TRBV4-3; cdr3_length: 16; clone_size: .; d_call: .; j_call: TRBJ2-2
cdr3_nt: TGTGCCTGGAGTCCGACAGGGATTGAAGCTTTCTTT; cdr3_aa: CAWSPTGIEAFF; v_call: TRBV30; cdr3_length: 12; clone_size: .; d_call: TRBD1; j_call: TRBJ1-1
cdr3_nt: TGTGCCTGGAATAGGGGGGCTAGTACGCAGTATTTT; cdr3_aa: CAWNRGASTQYF; v_call: TRBV30; cdr3_length: 12; clone_size: .; d_call: .; j_call: TRBJ2-3
cdr3_nt: TGCGCCAGCAGCCAAGTGATCAACACTGAAGCTTTCTTT; cdr3_aa: CASSQVINTEAFF; v_call: TRBV4-3; cdr3_length: 13; clone_size: .; d_call: .; j_call: TRBJ1-1
cdr3_nt: TGTGCCAGCAGCTTTGCCGGGACTAGCGGGGTAGATACGCAGTATTTT; cdr3_aa: CASSFAGTSGVDTQYF; v_call: TRBV7-9; cdr3_length: 16; clone_size: .; d_call: TRBD2; j_call: TRBJ2-3